This TCR beta chain was retrieved from a study of cytomegalovirus exposure and HLA in healthy donors. Produced via immunoSEQ multiplex PCR; TCRdb's table is partial and in-frame only. The sample lists about 360,000 clones, roughly 90% seen once, with approximately 0.8% in the top ten. For this clone: Its antigen is not known.

General study findings and limits: The study recorded over 150 TCR beta chains that were cytomegalovirus-associated. Clusters of TCRs from the first cohort tended to co-occur in the 130 or so validation repertoires (as a later analysis found).

From germline, CDR1 is SGHTS and CDR2 YDEGEE. The V and J ends lost 2 bases and 1 base respectively, with 6 bases between them. The CDR3 is made up of 13 amino acids. Sequencing was done on a sample of PBMCs. The V call is TRBV5-8, the J call TRBJ2-5, with D perhaps TRBD2 (6 bases). The receptor's source is a woman aged 18 to 35 in good health and CMV-seronegative. The CDR3 nucleotides are TGTGCCAGCAGCTTCGGGGGCCAAGAGACCCAGTACTTC. Translation gives CASSFGGQETQYF.